Below, 5 T cell receptor beta chains from the same sample are listed, as sequenced in a study of blood T cell repertoires in COVID-19. Libraries were prepared by immunoSEQ multiplex PCR; TCRdb keeps only in-frame clonotypes and omits some of them. The table has about 130,000 clones, about 80% seen once. The sample consisted of peripheral blood. These receptors all come from a woman between 50 and 59 years old with acute or convalescent COVID-19.

This chain joins TRBV5-6 and TRBJ1-1; D not resolved. The CDR3 runs to 18 residues. From germline, CDR1 is SGHDT and CDR2 YYEEEE. V was shortened by 0 bases and J by 1 base, with 19 bases between the two germline ends. The CDR3 bases are TGTGCCAGCAGCTTGGCTACGGGAATCGGAGGAAGGAACACTGAAGCTTTCTTT. It specifies CASSLATGIGGRNTEAFF.

The chain couples TRBV5-6 to TRBJ1-6; TRBD1 is a possible D gene (6 bases). The CDR3 has 15 residues. Germline V gives CDR1 SGHDT, CDR2 YYEEEE. V was trimmed by 1 base and J by 10 bases, leaving 15 bases between them. CDR3 sequence: CASSLMGARRSPLHF. The CDR3 region has the DNA TGTGCCAGCAGCTTGATGGGGGCGCGGCGGTCACCCCTCCACTTT.

This clone showed up just a few times. J is TRBJ1-5 and V is TRBV18, with TRBD1 matching 7 bases. Germline assignment: CDR1 KGHSH and CDR2 LQKENI. This CDR3 spans 16 amino acids. V trimming: 4 bases; J trimming: 0 bases; junction bases outside the gene matches: 6. The CDR3 DNA is TGTGCCAGCTCACTGGCCAGGGGGAGTAGCAATCAGCCCCAGCATTTT. Protein: CASSLARGSSNQPQHF. Based on the CDR3 plus reference TRBV18 and TRBJ1-5, the full variable domain is NAGVMQNPRHLVRRRGQEARLRCSPMKGHSHVYWYRQLPEEGLKFMVYLQKENIIDESGMPKERFSAEFPKEGPSILRIQQVVRGDSAAYFCASSLARGSSNQPQHFGDGTRLSIL.

This clone qualifies as medium-sized. The V gene is TRBV12-2, the J gene TRBJ2-5; the table's D call of TRBD1 was not tested on the DNA. TRBV12-2 is given as a pseudogene. The CDR3 length is 19 residues. The CDR3 sequence is CASRLVGRRRGPLQETQYF. The CDR3 nucleotides read TGTGCAAGTCGCTTAGTTGGTCGGCGCAGGGGACCTTTACAAGAGACCCAGTACTTC.

The V gene is TRBV27, the J gene TRBJ1-4; unclear D gene. Germline CDR1 and CDR2: MNHEY and SMNVEV (reference sequence). V lost 5 bases to trimming and J lost 3 bases, with 13 bases between them. The CDR3 has 15 amino acids. As DNA, the CDR3 is TGTGCCAGCAGTCGAAACACAGTACCTAATGAAAAACTGTTTTTT. Encoded protein: CASSRNTVPNEKLFF.